This TCR beta chain was sequenced during a study of patients and donors after allogeneic stem cell transplantation (dated by TCRdb to about 2020). There are a few counts of this clonotype. The clone's antigen remains unknown. Per-nucleotide qualities are absent, and no much larger clonotype sits a single base away. Preparation of the library involved RT-PCR. Data came from a NextSeq 550. TCRdb reworked the public reads: Q25 trimming with fastp, MiXCR clone assembly, productive beta chains retained. All rows with the same CDR3 protein become a single entry with the most common DNA and genes. This sample gives approximately 160,000 distinct CDR3 sequences in total; roughly 22% of them show up just once. The ten top clones hold more than 25% of the sample. This receptor was taken from a human donor who was either an allogeneic HSCT recipient or a stem cell or donor lymphocyte infusion donor (not recorded which). It is not recorded whose cells these are; they may come from a transplant donor. Sequenced: blood, either unsorted or a sorted T cell fraction (not recorded which).

The CDR3 here reads CASSMGSNQPQHF. In nucleotide form, the sequence is TGTGCCAGCAGTATGGGTAGCAATCAGCCCCAGCATTTT. Recombination connected TRBV9 to TRBJ1-5, with the D gene call left open. The CDR3 has 13 amino acids, counting the end cysteine and phenylalanine. Only the CDR3 DNA stays, 39 bases, in frame from base 1. Trimming costs V 5 bases and J 0 bases, and their ends lie 6 bases apart. The germline V gene sets CDR1 to SGDLS and CDR2 to YYNGEE.